This record looks at one T cell receptor beta chain sequence and its context. Its antigen is as yet unknown. The CDR3 is 14 amino acids. Trimming pared 3 bases from V and 7 bases from J, leaving 13 bases between. From germline, CDR1 is MNHNY and CDR2 SVGAGI (reference sequence). The primer mix had 52 TRBV and 13 TRBJ primers. Clones were sequenced by immunoSEQ multiplex PCR, and TCRdb holds only the in-frame ones, with some missing. There are 30,000 to 40,000 clones in the sample; 85% to 95% occur only once, and about 0.96% lies in the top ten. This sample is part of a study of regulatory T cells. Broader study findings: In CD3G-deficient patients, conventional CD4+ T cells were enriched for hydrophobic CDR3 residues at positions 6 and 7.

The TCR was taken from a child younger than 10 with CD3G deficiency. The specimen sequenced was conventional CD4+ T cells sorted from blood. The chain carries TRBV6-6 and TRBJ2-4; TRBD1 or TRBD2 may be the D gene (5 bases each). Written as DNA, the CDR3 is TGTGCCAGCAGTTATTCCCACGGGACCAACATTCAGTACTTC. Translation: CASSYSHGTNIQYF.